This section outlines one T cell receptor (beta chain) sequence together with its context. With a much larger clone just one base away, this may be a read error. Amplification of TCR alpha and beta CDR3 regions from RNA used iRepertoire nested multiplex PCR. TCRdb re-derived calls from the multiplex PCR reads in MiXCR, one entry per CDR3 protein. Of under 200,000 distinct CDR3 sequences listed, around 40% are singletons. V lost 7 bases and J 1 base, leaving 15 bases between the germline ends. This CDR3 is built from 15 residues. CDR1 SNHLY and CDR2 FYNNEI come from the germline V gene. This specimen belongs to a study of glioma-infiltrating T cells.

The genes are TRBV2 and TRBJ2-3; a weak D match, TRBD2 (5 bases). Sequencing was performed on glioma tissue, nonneoplastic brain tissue, or PBMCs (not recorded which). The TCR originated in a human donor with low-grade glioma or glioblastoma, undergoing nonglioma brain surgery, or in good health (not recorded which). CDR3: CASIIRGLGTDTQYF. The CDR3 DNA reads as TGTGCCAGCATTATCCGCGGACTCGGCACAGATACGCAGTATTTT.